A selection of T cell receptor beta chains follows, all from one sample in a study of beta chain features in type 1 diabetes. Sequencing was performed with immunoSEQ multiplex PCR; in TCRdb, only in-frame clones are kept and a portion is missing. The profile shows 600,000 to 650,000 clones, 15% to 17% of them singletons. Sequencing was done on a sample of naive CD4+ T cells from blood. The origin of the receptors is a man between 18 and 35 years old in good health. The CDR3 runs from the conserved cysteine through the conserved F or W. The D gene is left open where the match is weak.

v_call	d_call	cdr3_aa
TRBV4-2	TRBD2	CASSQDYSGGPAEQYF
TRBV5-4	.	CASGPGGSTEAFF
TRBV29-1	.	CSVGGRMNTEAFF
TRBV4-2	.	CASRPTASNQPQHF
TRBV30	.	CAWRTGQTDTQYF
TRBV7-9	TRBD2	CASSLPRGGYNEQFF
TRBV6-5	TRBD1	CASSRKGQANYEQYF
TRBV30	TRBD1	CAWSVLSVGGYYTF
TRBV18	.	CASSPFEVVNTEAFF
TRBV14	.	CASSQDVDTQYF